One and the same sample provided the 28 T cell receptor beta chains below, sequenced in a study of shared clonotypes between healthy human individuals. Measured with immunoSEQ multiplex PCR; TCRdb has only the in-frame clones, and not every one. Among fewer than 1 million clones listed, about 96% were seen once. Naive CD8 cells, CD45RO-negative and positively selected for CCR7, excluded terminally differentiated effector memory CD45RA+ cells. The sample consisted of naive CD8+ T cells sorted from blood. The receptors here all came from a man aged 25-45 years in good health.

The chain couples TRBV5-6 to TRBJ1-5; D call uncertain. Trimming pared 7 bases from V and 0 bases from J, leaving 11 bases between. CDR1 is SGHDT and CDR2 is YYEEEE in the germline V gene. This CDR3 is 14 amino acids long. For the CDR3, the DNA is TGTGCCAGCCAAGTTCAACATAGCAATCAGCCCCAGCATTTT. Translated, it gives CASQVQHSNQPQHF. Full variable domain (missing parts from reference TRBV5-6 and TRBJ1-5): DAGVTQSPTHLIKTRGQQVTLRCSPKSGHDTVSWYQQALGQGPQFIFQYYEEEERQRGNFPDRFSGHQFPNYSSELNVNALLLGDSALYLCASQVQHSNQPQHFGDGTRLSIL.

The V gene is TRBV15, the J gene TRBJ2-1, with 8 bases fitting TRBD1. Germline V CDR1 and CDR2: LNHNV, YYDKDF (reference sequence). Losses at the gene ends were 4 bases for V and 6 bases for J; bases not matched to a gene: 8. CDR3 length: 15 amino acids. The CDR3 loop reads CATSKVTGAGNEQFF. DNA for the CDR3: TGTGCCACCAGCAAAGTGACAGGGGCAGGCAATGAGCAGTTCTTC.

This sequence joins TRBV9 and TRBJ2-1, with 11 nucleotides matching TRBD2. V was clipped by 0 bases and J by 7 bases; unmatched bases: 12. Germline V gene lookup returns CDR1 SGDLS and CDR2 YYNGEE. The CDR3 length is 18 residues. The CDR3 DNA sequence: TGTGCCAGCAGCGTAGACGACCTACTAGCGGGGGTGGGGAATGAGCAGTTCTTC. Protein: CASSVDDLLAGVGNEQFF.

This chain joins TRBV27 and TRBJ2-5; 14 positions match TRBD2. Germline V gives CDR1 MNHEY, CDR2 SMNVEV (reference sequence). CDR3 length equals 19 residues. The V and J ends lost 5 bases and 0 bases, in that order; junction bases with no gene match: 11. The CDR3 DNA reads as TGTGCCAGCAGTCCATACCCGGGACTAGCGGGAGATGACCAAGAGACCCAGTACTTC. Translation: CASSPYPGLAGDDQETQYF.

V usage is TRBV19 and J usage is TRBJ2-2; no definite D call. The CDR3 covers 12 residues. V was cut by 7 bases and J by 1 base, with 4 bases left in between. Germline loops: CDR1 LNHDA, CDR2 SQIVND (reference sequence). For the CDR3, the DNA is TGTGCCAGTAACGGGAACACCGGGGAGCTGTTTTTT. Amino acids: CASNGNTGELFF.

The rearrangement uses TRBV7-6 and TRBJ2-2, with D perhaps being TRBD1 or TRBD2 (5 bases each). The V gene's germline CDR1 is SGHVS and CDR2 FNYEAQ. The CDR3 length is 15 residues. V lost 5 bases and J lost 4, with 14 bases in between. The CDR3 here is CASSRGAAGTGELFF. CDR3 bases: TGTGCCAGCAGCCGAGGGGCGGCTGGCACCGGGGAGCTGTTTTTT.

This sequence joins TRBV5-4 and TRBJ2-1; D possibly corresponds to TRBD2 (6 bases). Germline loops: CDR1 SGHNT, CDR2 YYREEE (reference sequence). The V end was cut by 1 base, the J end by 4 bases, with 6 bases between. This CDR3 spans 13 amino acids. CDR3 protein: CASSLSGYNEQFF. CDR3 nucleotides: TGTGCCAGCAGCTTGAGCGGGTACAATGAGCAGTTCTTC.

V usage is TRBV29-1 and J usage is TRBJ1-1; D unresolved. Trimming pared 4 bases from V and 1 base from J, leaving 4 bases between. This CDR3 is built from 11 residues. The germline V gene encodes CDR1 SQVTM and CDR2 ANQGSEA. The CDR3 DNA reads as TGCAGCGTTGTATCGAACACTGAAGCTTTCTTT. It is translated as CSVVSNTEAFF.

The chain is built from TRBV13 and TRBJ2-7, with TRBD1 identical over 9 bases. The V segment lost 5 bases and the J segment 2 bases; nucleotides outside the gene matches: 7. The CDR3 runs 15 residues. Germline V gene sequence: CDR1 PRHDT, CDR2 FYEKMQ (reference sequence). CDR3 DNA: TGTGCCAGCAGCCCACCCGGACAGGGGACCTACGAGCAGTACTTC. Its translation is CASSPPGQGTYEQYF.

The V and J genes are TRBV5-6 and TRBJ2-7; TRBD1 or TRBD2 may be the D gene (5 bases each). Trimming cost V 4 bases and J 3 bases, with 20 bases left between them. The CDR3 covers 16 residues. CDR1 SGHDT and CDR2 YYEEEE come from the germline V gene. The CDR3 DNA reads as TGTGCCAGCAGCCTGAACGGGGCCCCAGTCGGCTACGAGCAGTACTTC. Translating it yields CASSLNGAPVGYEQYF.

This chain joins TRBV9 and TRBJ2-7; 13 bases fit TRBD2. Germline V gives CDR1 SGDLS, CDR2 YYNGEE. The J segment lost 3 bases and the V segment lost 0 bases, leaving 9 bases of the junction unmatched. CDR3 length: 18 residues. The CDR3 DNA follows: TGTGCCAGCAGCGTAGAGGCCGGACTAGCGGGAGTTGGCTACGAGCAGTACTTC. Its protein is CASSVEAGLAGVGYEQYF.

CDR3 sequence reads: CASSQDARVMNTEAFF. In nucleotides, the CDR3 is TGCGCCAGCAGCCAAGATGCTAGAGTGATGAACACTGAAGCTTTCTTT. The chain employs TRBV4-3 and TRBJ1-1; unclear D gene. Germline-derived CDR1 and CDR2 are LGHNA and YSLEER. V shed 0 bases and J shed 0 bases, with 11 bases lying between them. The CDR3 totals 16 residues.

This chain joins TRBV27 and TRBJ2-5; D remains ambiguous. V shed 2 bases and J shed 1 base, with 11 bases lying between them. This CDR3 is built from 15 residues. The germline gives CDR1 MNHEY, CDR2 SMNVEV (reference sequence). As DNA, the CDR3 is TGTGCCAGCAGTTTAGTGTCAGGCAGCCAAGAGACCCAGTACTTC. Its protein product is CASSLVSGSQETQYF.

This chain connects TRBV7-9 to TRBJ2-4; 8 nucleotides align to TRBD1. Germline V gives CDR1 SEHNR, CDR2 FQNEAQ (reference sequence). The CDR3 spans 16 residues. V shed 5 bases and J 0 bases; nucleotides not matched to a gene: 6. Here the CDR3 DNA reads TGTGCCAGCAGCCCTCGGACAGGGCTAGCCAAAAACATTCAGTACTTC. It codes for CASSPRTGLAKNIQYF.

The gene calls are TRBV29-1 and TRBJ2-2; D possibly corresponds to TRBD2 (6 bases). The V gene lost 4 bases and the J gene lost 0 bases, with 12 bases spanning the gap. Per the germline V gene, CDR1 is SQVTM and CDR2 is ANQGSEA. The CDR3 is 15 residues long. CDR3 in DNA: TGCAGCGTTGCAATCGGGAGCTCGAACACCGGGGAGCTGTTTTTT. It translates to CSVAIGSSNTGELFF.

The chain has TRBV19 and TRBJ2-1, with D perhaps matching TRBD1 or TRBD2 (5 bases each). V dropped 3 bases and J dropped 6 bases, with 18 bases sitting between them. The CDR3 sequence is 16 residues long. Germline V CDR1 and CDR2: LNHDA, SQIVND (reference sequence). CDR3 in amino acids: CASSMGVGSSFNEQFF. CDR3 sequence (DNA): TGTGCCAGTAGTATGGGGGTTGGGAGTTCGTTCAATGAGCAGTTCTTC. The whole variable domain, filled in from reference TRBV19 and TRBJ2-1, reads DGGITQSPKYLFRKEGQNVTLSCEQNLNHDAMYWYRQDPGQGLRLIYYSQIVNDFQKGDIAEGYSVSREKKESFPLTVTSAQKNPTAFYLCASSMGVGSSFNEQFFGPGTRLTVL.

V usage is TRBV7-9 and J usage is TRBJ1-2, with a tentative D call TRBD1 (6 bases). The CDR3 length is 14 residues. The germline CDR1 and CDR2 sequences are SEHNR and FQNEAQ (reference sequence). Trimming removed 5 bases from V and 6 bases from J, with 16 bases in between. The DNA for the CDR3 is TGTGCCAGCAGCCTGGGGGCGAGAATCCATGGCTACACCTTC. Its protein product is CASSLGARIHGYTF.

The chain combines TRBV5-1 with TRBJ2-1; D possibly uses TRBD1 or TRBD2 (6 bases each). CDR3 length equals 16 residues. The germline V gene has CDR1 SGHRS and CDR2 YFSETQ. Trimming removed 0 bases at V and 3 bases at J, with 13 bases between. This chain's CDR3 is CASSLEAGHIYNEQFF. The CDR3 DNA sequence: TGCGCCAGCAGCTTGGAGGCGGGACATATCTACAATGAGCAGTTCTTC. The variable domain in full, completed from reference TRBV5-1 and TRBJ2-1, reads KAGVTQTPRYLIKTRGQQVTLSCSPISGHRSVSWYQQTPGQGLQFLFEYFSETQRNKGNFPGRFSGRQFSNSRSEMNVSTLELGDSALYLCASSLEAGHIYNEQFFGPGTRLTVL.

This chain uses TRBV4-1 with TRBJ1-1; a weak D match, TRBD1 (5 bases). Deletions cut 5 bases from V and 4 bases from J, with 17 bases between. CDR1 MGHRA and CDR2 YSYEKL come from the germline V gene. The CDR3 is 15 amino acids. DNA of the CDR3: TGCGCCAGCAGCGTTTTTGGAGGGGCAGGCACTGAAGCTTTCTTT. Its translation is CASSVFGGAGTEAFF.

The V gene is TRBV10-3, the J gene TRBJ2-6; a weak D match, TRBD1 (6 bases). CDR3 length: 16 residues. Germline CDR1 ENHRY, CDR2 SYGVKD. Deletions cut 2 bases from V and 0 bases from J, with 8 bases between. The CDR3, as DNA: TGTGCCATCAGTGAGGGGACAAACTCTGGGGCCAACGTCCTGACTTTC. It codes for CAISEGTNSGANVLTF.

The V and J genes are TRBV19 and TRBJ2-7; D is unresolved. V lost 1 base and J lost 5, with 12 bases in between. CDR3 size: 14 residues. Germline V gene lookup returns CDR1 LNHDA and CDR2 SQIVND (reference sequence). For the CDR3, the DNA is TGTGCCAGTAGTATAGGCCCCAGCATAGACGAGCAGTACTTC. It yields the protein CASSIGPSIDEQYF.

The chain combines TRBV18 with TRBJ2-7; no clear D. Germline V gene lookup returns CDR1 KGHSH and CDR2 LQKENI. V lost 5 bases, J lost 5 bases, and 16 bases lay in between. This CDR3 contains 14 residues. The CDR3 region has the DNA TGTGCCAGCTCAACCCCCGTAAGGGCCGACGAGCAGTACTTC. Translation gives CASSTPVRADEQYF.

The chain joins TRBV15 to TRBJ2-7; tentatively, D is TRBD2 (6 bases). The CDR3 contains 15 residues. The V end was cut by 4 bases, the J end by 0 bases, with 13 bases between. Germline V gene data show CDR1 as LNHNV and CDR2 as YYDKDF (reference sequence). The CDR3 DNA sequence: TGTGCCACCAGCAACCAGCGGGCAAGCTCCTACGAGCAGTACTTC. Translation gives CATSNQRASSYEQYF.

This chain connects TRBV29-1 to TRBJ2-7, with D maybe TRBD2 (7 bases). CDR3 length: 14 residues. Trimming removed 4 bases at V and 4 bases at J, with 17 bases between. CDR1 SQVTM and CDR2 ANQGSEA come from the germline V gene. CDR3 protein: CSVGGGATGYEQYF. The CDR3 DNA sequence: TGCAGCGTTGGGGGAGGGGCCACAGGGTACGAGCAGTACTTC.

In nucleotides, the CDR3 is TGTGCCAGCAGTTACTCAAAAGGCTACGAGCAGTACTTC. Protein product: CASSYSKGYEQYF. This rearrangement joins TRBV6-6 to TRBJ2-7; no clear D gene. This CDR3 has 13 amino acids. Germline CDR1 MNHNY, CDR2 SVGAGI (reference sequence). V lost 0 bases, J lost 3 bases, and 6 bases lay in between.

This sequence joins TRBV18 and TRBJ2-7, with D maybe TRBD1 (6 bases). The germline gives CDR1 KGHSH, CDR2 LQKENI. Trimming took off 2 bases at V and 5 bases at J, with 13 bases between the two ends. The CDR3 has 14 amino acids. CDR3 bases: TGTGCCAGCTCACCATCGGCAGGGGTGCACGAGCAGTACTTC. This encodes CASSPSAGVHEQYF.

The rearrangement joins TRBV7-9 to TRBJ2-1, with D maybe TRBD2 (6 bases). This CDR3 has 12 amino acids. Germline-derived CDR1 and CDR2 are SEHNR and FQNEAQ (reference sequence). Trimming took 4 bases from V and 9 from J, leaving 10 bases between them. CDR3 in DNA: TGTGCCAGCAGCTCCCTCGGGAGTGAGCAGTTCTTC. This sequence encodes CASSSLGSEQFF.

The chain links TRBV9 to TRBJ2-3; D may correspond to TRBD1 or TRBD2 (5 bases each). The CDR3 is 16 residues long. Germline CDR1 and CDR2: SGDLS and YYNGEE. The ends were cut back, 4 bases at V and 2 bases at J, with 17 bases in the middle. The CDR3 sequence is CASSPRSGRNTDTQYF. The CDR3 coding sequence is TGTGCCAGCAGCCCCCGCTCGGGACGGAACACAGATACGCAGTATTTT.